The text below deals with one TCR beta chain. This clonotype has at least ten counts. The antigen this receptor binds is unknown. No base-level quality is on record; no much larger clone is a single base apart. The TCR beta CDR3 regions were amplified from the RNA transcripts. The TCR CDR3 was subjected to a first round of RT-PCR using the HTBI primer set and the Qiagen OneStep RT-PCR kit. Libraries were constructed in a second round of multiplex PCR, after which size selection and purification were carried out. Libraries were sequenced paired-end with 100 bp reads on an Illumina HiSeq2000. The paper's processing steps were these. SOAPnuke was used to process the raw data, throwing out any read that contained adapters or uncalled bases, had a mean Phred below 15, or lacked an exact constant-primer or identifier match. COPE v1.2.5 was used to merge high-quality paired reads, and clonotypes were defined as unique nucleotide sequences. MiTCR v1.1 was used to align clonotypes to the IMGT TRBV, TRBD and TRBJ reference segments. The analysis was restricted to V-J combinations with a frequency above 0.0001, which together covered around 99% of the repertoires. The TCS score was defined as F50 (clonal expansion) divided by E x V (chaos), with BLOSUM62-based TCRdist calculated between CDR3 peptides within each V-J. Welch's t-statistics and random forest reduced some 510 V-J features to 10 to 15, which were used in a naive Bayes classifier (R e1071). The similarity between thyroid and blood repertoires was quantified using the Morisita-Horn index. TCRdb itself trimmed the public reads at Q25 with fastp, ran MiXCR and retained productive beta chains. Rows with a matching CDR3 protein are joined into one entry that keeps the most common DNA and genes. The V and J calls here are based on TCRdb, not the publication. The sample table lists roughly 100,000 distinct CDR3 sequences, roughly 47% of them with a count of one. The ten largest account for 26% of the sample.

The germline V gene supplies CDR1 SNHLY and CDR2 FYNNEI. From the cysteine up to the phenylalanine, the CDR3 has a length of 12 residues. Only the CDR3 region is kept as DNA, spanning 36 bases read in frame from base 1. A distance of 8 bases separates the germline ends of V and J, which lose 8 bases and 4 bases respectively. This entry is derived from a study of T cells in Graves' hyperthyroidism and ophthalmopathy (dated by TCRdb to about 2019). Broadly, across the study: Peripheral blood was sampled at the time of initial diagnosis, prior to any treatment. TCR V-J signatures able to tell the groups apart were searched for in a discovery cohort of 95 to 100 patients, of whom around 43 had Graves' ophthalmopathy and roughly 57 had stable Graves' hyperthyroidism. Whether ophthalmopathy could be predicted prospectively was tested in an independent validation cohort made up of roughly 19 hyperthyroidism patients plus 17 patients who later progressed to ophthalmopathy. For training and testing, the 95 to 100 patients in the discovery cohort were randomly divided in a 7:3 ratio. Thyroid tissue and blood T-cell repertoires from over 5 Graves' hyperthyroidism patients were also compared in the study. After sampling, hyperthyroidism patients received methimazole starting at 30 mg daily, and ophthalmopathy patients received high-dose intravenous methylprednisolone. The paper reports TCR Vbeta CDR3 sequencing of roughly 140 peripheral blood samples: 40 to 45 ophthalmopathy, some 80 hyperthyroidism and around 17 progressor patients.

Stable Graves' hyperthyroidism was defined as the absence of progression to ophthalmopathy over 18 months of follow-up. Hyperthyroidism patients were aged 18 to 65 years and newly diagnosed, with disease duration of less than 2 months. Patients with uncontrolled infections, other autoimmune diseases, pregnancy or lactation were excluded. Clinical symptoms, serum thyroxine and TRAb, thyroid ultrasound, and orbital computed tomography formed the basis for the diagnoses. PBMCs were isolated from about 10 ml of fresh peripheral blood by Ficoll-Paque density gradient centrifugation. Total RNA was extracted using Trizol reagent, and RNA quality was assessed on an Agilent 2100 Bioanalyzer. The investigation overall reported the following: A model built on a 13 V-J signature distinguished ophthalmopathy from stable hyperthyroidism, reaching around 90% sensitivity and about 81% specificity in cross-validation and 80%/75% in testing. No statistical method was used to set the sample size in advance, and investigators knew the group allocation. In validation, the model predicted progression to ophthalmopathy a median of 6.5 months before onset, with roughly 68% sensitivity and roughly 79% specificity. Most expanded thyroid clonotypes (frequency above 0.001) were also detected in blood, suggesting blood repertoires may reflect thyroid immune responses.

The sample consisted of blood. This TCR was sampled from a middle-aged man with Graves' hyperthyroidism. The chain links TRBV2 with TRBJ2-2; there is no confident call for the D gene. The sequence in DNA is TGTGCCAGCTGGCCCGGCACCGGGGAGCTGTTTTTT. Translated, it gives CASWPGTGELFF.